The next 18 T cell receptor beta chains were all read from a single sample in a study of blood T cell repertoires in COVID-19. TCRdb's copy holds only in-frame clones and misses some; the assay was immunoSEQ multiplex PCR. The sample consists of roughly 69,000 clones, about 80% of them appearing once. The sequencing sample was made of peripheral blood. Source of these receptors: a man in his sixties with COVID-19, enrolled during active disease.

In its sample, this clone was seen a few times. The chain carries TRBV10-3 and TRBJ2-7, with TRBD2 as a possible D gene (6 bases). CDR1 is ENHRY, CDR2 SYGVKD, per germline. V lost 6 bases to trimming and J lost 2 bases, with 11 bases between them. This CDR3 spans 13 amino acids. DNA of the CDR3: TGTGCCATCAGGGGCGGGGATACCTACGAGCAGTACTTC. Amino acid sequence: CAIRGGDTYEQYF.

The genes are TRBV20-1 and TRBJ2-3, with no clear D. Trimming removed 2 bases at V and 7 bases at J, with 7 bases between. This CDR3 comprises 11 residues. CDR1 is DFQATT, CDR2 SNEGSKA, per germline (reference sequence). The CDR3 loop is CSARLLYTQYF. In DNA, the CDR3 is TGCAGTGCTAGACTCCTCTATACGCAGTATTTT.

The chain employs TRBV11-2 and TRBJ2-6; 10 bases line up with TRBD1. V gave up 8 bases and J gave up 4 bases; unmatched junction bases: 5. Germline loops: CDR1 SGHAT, CDR2 FQNNGV. The CDR3 covers 15 residues. CDR3 sequence reads: CASGGQGYGANVLTF. For the CDR3, the DNA is TGTGCCAGCGGGGGACAGGGGTACGGGGCCAACGTCCTGACTTTC. The whole variable domain, remainder taken from reference TRBV11-2 and TRBJ2-6, is EAGVAQSPRYKIIEKRQSVAFWCNPISGHATLYWYQQILGQGPKLLIQFQNNGVVDDSQLPKDRFSAERLKGVDSTLKIQPAKLEDSAVYLCASGGQGYGANVLTFGAGSRLTVL.

The V call is TRBV11-2, the J call TRBJ2-2; TRBD2 matches 7 bases. This CDR3 region has 16 residues. The junction had 3 bases not matched to a gene; V was cut back by 2 bases and J by 0 bases. Per germline, CDR1 SGHAT and CDR2 FQNNGV. CDR3 region: CASSLNAGANTGELFF. In nucleotides, the CDR3 is TGTGCCAGCAGCTTAAACGCGGGGGCGAACACCGGGGAGCTGTTTTTT.

The V and J genes are TRBV14 and TRBJ2-1, with D perhaps matching TRBD1 (5 bases). Germline CDR1 and CDR2: SGHDN and FVKESK. Trimming took 4 bases from V and 7 from J, leaving 14 bases between them. The CDR3 runs to 14 residues. CDR3 nucleotide sequence: TGTGCCAGCAGCCGGGGCGGCAATCCAAATGAGCAGTTCTTC. Amino acid sequence: CASSRGGNPNEQFF.

The chain couples TRBV19 to TRBJ1-1; D call uncertain. V lost 3 bases, J lost 0 bases, and 11 bases lay in between. CDR3 length: 15 amino acids. Germline CDR1 is LNHDA and CDR2 is SQIVND (reference sequence). CDR3 coding DNA: TGTGCCAGTAGTATTCCTAAAACAGTGAACACTGAAGCTTTCTTT. Its protein product is CASSIPKTVNTEAFF.

In this sample, this clone turned up a few times. The chain recombines TRBV20-1 with TRBJ2-1; 8 nucleotides line up with TRBD1. CDR1 and CDR2 (germline): DFQATT, SNEGSKA (reference sequence). J lost 10 bases, V lost 6 bases, and 14 bases had no gene match. This CDR3 contains 14 residues. The CDR3 DNA reads as TGCAGTGCGAGTGGGTGGCAGGGGGCACGGGAGCAGTTCTTC. It encodes CSASGWQGAREQFF.

As to this clone: An end of the junction does not agree with germline; a read error may underlie this. The chain joins TRBV20-1 to TRBJ2-7, with D perhaps TRBD1 (8 bases). This CDR3 is built from 11 residues. Germline-derived CDR1 and CDR2 are DFQATT and SNEGSKA (reference sequence). CDR3 in amino acids: CSAHQAGQVLF. Written as DNA, the CDR3 is TGCAGTGCCCACCAAGCGGGACAGGTTTTATTC.

In its sample, this clone was seen a few times. The chain joins TRBV6-5 to TRBJ2-2; no definite D call. CDR1 is MNHEY and CDR2 is SVGAGI in the germline V gene. This CDR3 has 15 residues. The V gene lost 6 bases and the J gene lost 1 base, with 12 bases spanning the gap. CDR3 sequence (DNA): TGTGCCAGCAGACTAAGCCTCTGGAACACCGGGGAGCTGTTTTTT. This sequence encodes CASRLSLWNTGELFF.

V usage is TRBV3-1 (or the pseudogene TRBV3-2) and J usage is TRBJ2-7; D unresolved. This CDR3 contains 11 residues. The germline V gene encodes CDR1 LGHDT and CDR2 YNNKEL (reference sequence). V gave up 1 base and J gave up 7 bases, with 5 bases separating them. CDR3 sequence reads: CASSQAEEQYF. CDR3 in DNA: TGTGCCAGCAGCCAAGCGGAGGAGCAGTACTTC.

The chain is built from TRBV5-6 and TRBJ2-7; a possible D gene is TRBD1 (6 bases). The CDR3 spans 15 residues. Germline CDR1 reads SGHDT; CDR2 reads YYEEEE. Trimming removed 4 bases at V and 0 bases at J, with 14 bases between. The CDR3 DNA follows: TGTGCCAGCAGCAGAGGACAGCCCGGCTCCTACGAGCAGTACTTC. It codes for CASSRGQPGSYEQYF.

The chain combines TRBV4-2 with TRBJ2-1; maybe TRBD1 (5 bases). Looked up from germline, CDR1 is LGHNA and CDR2 is YNFKEQ. This CDR3 contains 17 residues. Trimming took 0 bases from V and 0 from J, leaving 12 bases between them. The CDR3 nucleotides are TGTGCCAGCAGCCAAGAGCCAGGGTCAAGCTCCTACAATGAGCAGTTCTTC. Its protein product is CASSQEPGSSSYNEQFF.

V is TRBV27 and J is TRBJ2-7; TRBD2 aligns across 11 bases. CDR3 length: 15 residues. Germline trimming cut 1 base from V and 4 bases from J; bases unmatched to any gene: 3. The germline CDR1 and CDR2 sequences are MNHEY and SMNVEV (reference sequence). The CDR3 region has the DNA TGTGCCAGCAGTTTATTCGGGACTAGCGGATACGAGCAGTACTTC. As protein: CASSLFGTSGYEQYF.

The chain employs TRBV6-5 and TRBJ2-3; TRBD1 is a possible D gene (5 bases). Trimming removed 2 bases from V and 4 bases from J, with 13 bases in between. The CDR3 totals 15 residues. Germline loops: CDR1 MNHEY, CDR2 SVGAGI. The CDR3 coding sequence is TGTGCCAGCAGTTACGCCCAGGGTTGGGCAGATACGCAGTATTTT. It encodes CASSYAQGWADTQYF.

This chain connects TRBV7-3 to TRBJ1-5, with D possibly TRBD1 on 5 matching bases. The CDR3 consists of 13 residues. CDR1 SGHTA and CDR2 FQGTGA come from the germline V gene. V lost 5 bases and J 1 base, leaving 6 bases between the germline ends. CDR3: CASSRGSNQPQHF. In DNA form, the CDR3 reads TGTGCCAGCAGCCGGGGGAGCAATCAGCCCCAGCATTTT.

The V call is TRBV21-1, the J call TRBJ2-7; TRBD2, the D gene given by the table, was not confirmed from the DNA. TRBV21-1 is classified as a pseudogene. This CDR3 has 15 amino acids. The CDR3 protein is CASHSEASGKNEQYF. In DNA, the CDR3 is TGTGCCAGCCATTCGGAGGCTAGCGGGAAGAACGAGCAGTACTTC.

This chain joins TRBV6-5 and TRBJ1-1, with 10 positions matching TRBD1. The V gene's germline CDR1 is MNHEY and CDR2 SVGAGI. Unmatched junction bases numbered 4, after V lost 7 bases and J lost 5 bases. The CDR3 runs to 13 residues. The CDR3 DNA is TGTGCCAGCACCCGACAGGGGGCGACTGAAGCTTTCTTT. Translated, it gives CASTRQGATEAFF.

This clone was counted once. The chain recombines TRBV6-5 with TRBJ2-7; TRBD1 might be the D (5 bases). Trimming shortened V by 0 bases and J by 5 bases, and 8 bases separated the two germline ends. CDR1 and CDR2 (germline): MNHEY, SVGAGI. The CDR3 contains 13 residues. CDR3 sequence (DNA): TGTGCCAGCAGTTACTCCAGGGTACACGAGCAGTACTTC. Encoded protein: CASSYSRVHEQYF.